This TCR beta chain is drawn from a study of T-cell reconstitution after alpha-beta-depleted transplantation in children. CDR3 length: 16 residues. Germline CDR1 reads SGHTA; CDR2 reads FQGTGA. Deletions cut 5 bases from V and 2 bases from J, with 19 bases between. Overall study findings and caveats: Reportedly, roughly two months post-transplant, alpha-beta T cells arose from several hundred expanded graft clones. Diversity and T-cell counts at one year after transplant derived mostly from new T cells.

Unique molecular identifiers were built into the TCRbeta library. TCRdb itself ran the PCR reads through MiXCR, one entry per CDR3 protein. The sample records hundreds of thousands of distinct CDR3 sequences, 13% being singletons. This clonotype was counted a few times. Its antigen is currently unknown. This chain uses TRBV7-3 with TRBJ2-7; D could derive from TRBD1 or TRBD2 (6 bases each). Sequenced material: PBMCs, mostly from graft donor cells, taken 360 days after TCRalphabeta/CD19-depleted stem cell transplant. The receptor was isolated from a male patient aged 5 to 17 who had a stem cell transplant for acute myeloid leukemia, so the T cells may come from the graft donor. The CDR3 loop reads CASSPTGSGVPYEQYF. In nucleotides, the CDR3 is TGTGCCAGCAGCCCAACAGGGTCGGGGGTTCCCTACGAGCAGTACTTC.